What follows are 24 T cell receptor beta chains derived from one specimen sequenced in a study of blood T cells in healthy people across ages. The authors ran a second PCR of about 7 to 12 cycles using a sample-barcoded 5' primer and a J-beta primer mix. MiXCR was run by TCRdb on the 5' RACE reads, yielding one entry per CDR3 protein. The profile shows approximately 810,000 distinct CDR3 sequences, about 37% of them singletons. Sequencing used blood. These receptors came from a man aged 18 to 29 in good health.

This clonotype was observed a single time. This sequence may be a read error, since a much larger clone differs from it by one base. The CDR3: CASSQDLEDTEKLYF. CDR3 in DNA: TGTGCCAGCAGCCAAGATCTGGAGGACACAGAAAAACTGTATTTT. The V call is TRBV4-2, the J call TRBJ2-3; D tentatively fits TRBD1 or TRBD2 (5 bases each). Germline-derived CDR1 and CDR2 are LGHNA and YNFKEQ. The CDR3 sequence is 15 residues long. Trimming pared 0 bases from V and 14 bases from J, leaving 21 bases between.

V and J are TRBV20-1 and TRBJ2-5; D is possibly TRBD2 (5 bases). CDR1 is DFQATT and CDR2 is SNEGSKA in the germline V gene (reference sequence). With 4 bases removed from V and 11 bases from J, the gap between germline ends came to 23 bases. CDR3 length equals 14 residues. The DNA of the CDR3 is TGCAGTGCTATCGTTGGTGTCCTCCGGGATGAGCAGTACTTC. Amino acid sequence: CSAIVGVLRDEQYF.

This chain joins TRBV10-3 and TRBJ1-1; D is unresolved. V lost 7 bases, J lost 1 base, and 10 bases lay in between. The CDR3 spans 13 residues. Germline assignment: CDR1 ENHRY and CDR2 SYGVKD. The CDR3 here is CAITGNQNTEAFF. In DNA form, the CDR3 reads TGTGCCATCACAGGAAACCAGAACACTGAAGCTTTCTTT.

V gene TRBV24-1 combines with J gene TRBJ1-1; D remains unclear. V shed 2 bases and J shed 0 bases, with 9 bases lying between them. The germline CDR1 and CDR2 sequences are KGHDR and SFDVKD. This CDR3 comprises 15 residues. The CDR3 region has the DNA TGTGCCACCAGTGATTCGGCAGGCATGAACACTGAAGCTTTCTTT. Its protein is CATSDSAGMNTEAFF.

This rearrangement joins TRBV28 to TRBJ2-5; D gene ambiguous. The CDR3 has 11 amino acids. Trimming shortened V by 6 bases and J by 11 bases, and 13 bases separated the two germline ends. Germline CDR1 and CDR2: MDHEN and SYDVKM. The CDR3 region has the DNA TGTGCCAGCAGCCGAAGTCCCCAGCAGTACTTC. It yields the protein CASSRSPQQYF.

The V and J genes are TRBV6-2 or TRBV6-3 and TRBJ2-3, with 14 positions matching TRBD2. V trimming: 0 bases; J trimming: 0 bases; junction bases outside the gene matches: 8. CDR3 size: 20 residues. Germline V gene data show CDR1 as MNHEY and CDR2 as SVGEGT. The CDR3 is CASSYSGTSGGSWSTDTQYF. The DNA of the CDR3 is TGTGCCAGCAGTTACTCGGGGACTAGCGGGGGATCTTGGAGCACAGATACGCAGTATTTT.

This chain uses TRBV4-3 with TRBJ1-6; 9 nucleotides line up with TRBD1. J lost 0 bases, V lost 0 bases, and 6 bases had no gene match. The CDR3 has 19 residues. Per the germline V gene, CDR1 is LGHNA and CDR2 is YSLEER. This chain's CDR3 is CASSQETGGPSSYNSPLHF. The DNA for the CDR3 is TGCGCCAGCAGCCAAGAGACAGGGGGTCCGAGCTCCTATAATTCACCCCTCCACTTT.

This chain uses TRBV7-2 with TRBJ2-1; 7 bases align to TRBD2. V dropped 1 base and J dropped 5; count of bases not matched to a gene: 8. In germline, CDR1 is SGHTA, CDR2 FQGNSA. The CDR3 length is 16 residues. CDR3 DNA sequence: TGTGCCAGCAGCTTAGTCGGGCGGCGGGGGAACAATGAGCAGTTCTTC. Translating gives CASSLVGRRGNNEQFF.

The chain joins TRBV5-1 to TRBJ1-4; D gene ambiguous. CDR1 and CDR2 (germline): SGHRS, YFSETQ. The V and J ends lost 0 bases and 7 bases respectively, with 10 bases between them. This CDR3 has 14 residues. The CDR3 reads CASSLGGNSEKLFF. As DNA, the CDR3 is TGCGCCAGCAGCTTGGGGGGTAACAGTGAAAAACTGTTTTTT.

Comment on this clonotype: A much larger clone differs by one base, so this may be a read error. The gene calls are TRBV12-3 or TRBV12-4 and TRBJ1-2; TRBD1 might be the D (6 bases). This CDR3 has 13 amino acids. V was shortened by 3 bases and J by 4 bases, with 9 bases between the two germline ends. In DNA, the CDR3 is TGTGCCAGCAGTTTCCAGGACAGCTATGGCTACACCTTC. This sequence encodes CASSFQDSYGYTF.

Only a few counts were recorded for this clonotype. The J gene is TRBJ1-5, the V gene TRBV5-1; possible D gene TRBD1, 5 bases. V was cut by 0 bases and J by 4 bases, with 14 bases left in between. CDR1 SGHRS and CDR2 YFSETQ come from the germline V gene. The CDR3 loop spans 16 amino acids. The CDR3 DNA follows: TGCGCCAGCAGCTTGGGTGGCAGGGAAACGAATCAGCCCCAGCATTTT. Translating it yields CASSLGGRETNQPQHF.

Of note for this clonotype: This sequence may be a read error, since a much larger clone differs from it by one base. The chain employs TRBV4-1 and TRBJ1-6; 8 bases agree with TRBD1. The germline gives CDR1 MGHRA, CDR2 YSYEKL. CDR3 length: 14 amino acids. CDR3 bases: TGCGCCAGCAGCCAAGCGGACAGGGATTCACCCCCCCACTTT. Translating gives CASSQADRDSPPHF.

The CDR3 DNA reads TGTGCCAGCAGCTTAGGCGACAGGAGGGGCTCTGGAAACACCATATATTTT. Protein product: CASSLGDRRGSGNTIYF. This chain connects TRBV7-8 to TRBJ1-3; the D gene is possibly TRBD1 (6 bases). This CDR3 region has 17 residues. Trimming pared 1 base from V and 0 bases from J, leaving 13 bases between. Germline loops: CDR1 SGHVS, CDR2 FQNEAQ.

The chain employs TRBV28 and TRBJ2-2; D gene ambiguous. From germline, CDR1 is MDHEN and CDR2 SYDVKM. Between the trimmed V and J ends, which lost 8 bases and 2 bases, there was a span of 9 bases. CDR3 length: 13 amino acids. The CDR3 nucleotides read TGTGCCAGCTCTCTTTATAACACCGGGGAGCTGTTTTTT. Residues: CASSLYNTGELFF.

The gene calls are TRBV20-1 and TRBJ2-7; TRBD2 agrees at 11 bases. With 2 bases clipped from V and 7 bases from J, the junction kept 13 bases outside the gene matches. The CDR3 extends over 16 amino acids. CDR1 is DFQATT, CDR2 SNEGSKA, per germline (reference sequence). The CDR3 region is CSARRLAGSSGGEQYF. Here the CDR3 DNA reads TGCAGTGCTAGACGACTAGCGGGGTCCTCGGGGGGTGAGCAGTACTTC.

CDR3 residues: CSGRGSNGYTF. The CDR3 nucleotides read TGCAGCGGAAGGGGGTCAAATGGCTACACCTTC. The V gene is TRBV29-1, the J gene TRBJ1-2, with TRBD1 as a possible D gene (6 bases). Germline V gene data show CDR1 as SQVTM and CDR2 as ANQGSEA. The CDR3 is made up of 11 amino acids. Trimming shortened V by 7 bases and J by 6 bases, and 12 bases separated the two germline ends.

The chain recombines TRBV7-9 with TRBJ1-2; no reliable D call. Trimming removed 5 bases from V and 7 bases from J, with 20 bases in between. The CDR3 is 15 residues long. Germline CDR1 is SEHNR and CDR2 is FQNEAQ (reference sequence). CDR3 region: CASSPLGGWNGGYTF. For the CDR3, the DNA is TGTGCCAGCAGCCCTCTAGGAGGCTGGAATGGTGGCTACACCTTC.

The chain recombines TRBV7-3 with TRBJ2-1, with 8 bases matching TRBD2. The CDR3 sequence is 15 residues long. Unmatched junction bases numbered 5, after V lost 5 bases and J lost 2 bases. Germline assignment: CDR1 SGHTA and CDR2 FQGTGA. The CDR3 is CASSAGGQTYNEQFF. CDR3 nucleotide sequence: TGTGCCAGCAGCGCGGGGGGCCAGACCTACAATGAGCAGTTCTTC.

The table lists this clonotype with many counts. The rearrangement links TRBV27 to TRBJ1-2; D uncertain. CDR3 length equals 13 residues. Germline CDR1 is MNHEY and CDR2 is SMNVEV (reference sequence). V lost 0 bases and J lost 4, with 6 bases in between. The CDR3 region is CASSLSGSYGYTF. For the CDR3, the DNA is TGTGCCAGCAGTTTATCGGGGAGCTATGGCTACACCTTC.

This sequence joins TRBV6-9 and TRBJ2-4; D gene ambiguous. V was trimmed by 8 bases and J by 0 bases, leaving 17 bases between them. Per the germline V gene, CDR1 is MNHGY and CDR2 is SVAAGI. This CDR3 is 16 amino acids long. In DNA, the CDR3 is TGTGCCAGCGGTCGGCAGATCTTAATAGCCAAAAACATTCAGTACTTC. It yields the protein CASGRQILIAKNIQYF.

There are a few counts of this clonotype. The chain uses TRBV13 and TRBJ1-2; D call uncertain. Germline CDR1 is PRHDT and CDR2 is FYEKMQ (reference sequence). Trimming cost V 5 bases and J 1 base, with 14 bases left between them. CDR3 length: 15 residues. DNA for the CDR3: TGTGCCAGCAGCCTCGGACGGATAGATAACTATGGCTACACCTTC. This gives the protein CASSLGRIDNYGYTF.

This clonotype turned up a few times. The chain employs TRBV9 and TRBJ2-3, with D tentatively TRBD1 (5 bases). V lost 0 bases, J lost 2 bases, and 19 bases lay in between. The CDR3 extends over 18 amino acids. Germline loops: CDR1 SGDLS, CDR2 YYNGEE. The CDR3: CASSVGQGIGLHTDTQYF. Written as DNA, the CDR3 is TGTGCCAGCAGCGTAGGGCAGGGTATCGGGTTACACACAGATACGCAGTATTTT.

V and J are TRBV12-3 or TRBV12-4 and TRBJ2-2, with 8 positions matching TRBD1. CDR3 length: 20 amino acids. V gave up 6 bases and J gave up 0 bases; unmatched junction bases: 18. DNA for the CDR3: TGTGCCAGCAGGCAGAAGGGACAGGTGGAACCTTTCGCGAACACCGGGGAGCTGTTTTTT. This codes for CASRQKGQVEPFANTGELFF.

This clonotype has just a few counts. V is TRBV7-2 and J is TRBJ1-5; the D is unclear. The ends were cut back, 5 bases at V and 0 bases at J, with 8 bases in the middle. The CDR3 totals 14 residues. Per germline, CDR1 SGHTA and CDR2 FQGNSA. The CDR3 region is CASSMGHSNQPQHF. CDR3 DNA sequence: TGTGCCAGCAGCATGGGCCATAGCAATCAGCCCCAGCATTTT.